This T cell receptor (beta chain) was sequenced in a study of blood T cell repertoires in COVID-19. In the study overall: The United States, Italy and Spain provided the acute and convalescent COVID-19 samples. Sample material is recorded as cDNA or gDNA derived from T cells, B-cell-depleted T cells, or PBMCs.

V gave up 6 bases and J gave up 10 bases; unmatched junction bases: 8. Germline V lookup: CDR1 GTSNPN, CDR2 SVGIG (reference sequence). This CDR3 is 12 amino acids long. In the original analysis: Estimated nucleated cell counts came from reference gene primer amplification. The table came from immunoSEQ multiplex PCR; TCRdb's copy has only in-frame clones and leaves some out. D and trimming come from the DNA, and the V and J calls and clone size come from that table. The sample records 60,000 to 80,000 clones, around 84% being singletons. The TCR was taken from a man between 65 and 79 years old with acute or convalescent COVID-19. The chain uses TRBV30 and TRBJ1-1, with 10 bases lining up with TRBD1. The source material was peripheral blood. CDR3: CACPDRGDRAFF. DNA for the CDR3: TGTGCCTGCCCGGACAGGGGGGATCGAGCTTTCTTT. Variable domain in full (rest from reference TRBV30 and TRBJ1-1): SQTIHQWPATLVQPVGSPLSLECTVEGTSNPNLYWYRQAAGRGLQLLFYSVGIGQISSEVPQNLSASRPQDRQFILSSKKLLLSDSGFYLCACPDRGDRAFFGQGTRLTVV.